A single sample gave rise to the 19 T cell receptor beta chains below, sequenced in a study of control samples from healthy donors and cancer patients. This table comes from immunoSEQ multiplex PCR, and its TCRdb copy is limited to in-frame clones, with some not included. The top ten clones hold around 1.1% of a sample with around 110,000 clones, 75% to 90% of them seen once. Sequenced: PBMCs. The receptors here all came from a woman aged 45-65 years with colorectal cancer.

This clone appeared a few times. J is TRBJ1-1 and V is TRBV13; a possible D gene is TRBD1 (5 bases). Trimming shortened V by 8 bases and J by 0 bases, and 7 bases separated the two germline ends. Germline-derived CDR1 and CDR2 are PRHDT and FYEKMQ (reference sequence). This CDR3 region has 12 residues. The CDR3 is CASGALNTEAFF. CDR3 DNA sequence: TGTGCCAGCGGGGCCCTGAACACTGAAGCTTTCTTT.

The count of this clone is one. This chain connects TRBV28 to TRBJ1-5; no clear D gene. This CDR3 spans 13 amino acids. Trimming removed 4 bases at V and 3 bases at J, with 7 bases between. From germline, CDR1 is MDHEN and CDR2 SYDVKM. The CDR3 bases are TGTGCCAGCAGTTCCCTTATCAATCAGCCCCAGCATTTT. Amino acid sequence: CASSSLINQPQHF.

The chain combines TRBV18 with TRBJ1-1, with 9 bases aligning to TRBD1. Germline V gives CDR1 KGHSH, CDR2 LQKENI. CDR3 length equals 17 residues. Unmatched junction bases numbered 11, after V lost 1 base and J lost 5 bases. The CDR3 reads CASSPLPGTGCRTEAFF. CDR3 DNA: TGTGCCAGCTCACCACTTCCAGGGACAGGGTGTCGGACTGAAGCTTTCTTT.

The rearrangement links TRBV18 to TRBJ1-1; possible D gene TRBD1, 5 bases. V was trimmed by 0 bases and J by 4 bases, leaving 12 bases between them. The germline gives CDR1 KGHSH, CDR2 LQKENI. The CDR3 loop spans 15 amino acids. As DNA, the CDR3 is TGTGCCAGCTCACCACCGGCCACGGGGGGCACTGAAGCTTTCTTT. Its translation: CASSPPATGGTEAFF.

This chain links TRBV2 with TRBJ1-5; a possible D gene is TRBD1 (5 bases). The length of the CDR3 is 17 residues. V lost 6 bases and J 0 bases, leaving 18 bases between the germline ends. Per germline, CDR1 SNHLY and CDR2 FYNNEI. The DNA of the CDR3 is TGTGCCAGCAGCCATTCCCCAGGGAGTAGTAGCAATCAGCCCCAGCATTTT. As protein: CASSHSPGSSSNQPQHF.

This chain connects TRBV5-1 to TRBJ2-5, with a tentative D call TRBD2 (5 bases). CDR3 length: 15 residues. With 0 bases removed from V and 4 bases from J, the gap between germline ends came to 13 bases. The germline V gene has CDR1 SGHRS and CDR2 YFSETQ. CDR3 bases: TGCGCCAGCAGCTTGGGAGGAGGATTTCCAGAGACCCAGTACTTC. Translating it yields CASSLGGGFPETQYF.

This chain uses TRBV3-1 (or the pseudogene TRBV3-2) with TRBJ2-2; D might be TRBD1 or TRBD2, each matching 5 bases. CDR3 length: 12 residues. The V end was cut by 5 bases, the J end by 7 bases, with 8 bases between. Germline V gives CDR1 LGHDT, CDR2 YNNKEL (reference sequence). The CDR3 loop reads CASSSGGGELFF. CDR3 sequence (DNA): TGTGCCAGCAGCAGTGGGGGCGGGGAGCTGTTTTTT.

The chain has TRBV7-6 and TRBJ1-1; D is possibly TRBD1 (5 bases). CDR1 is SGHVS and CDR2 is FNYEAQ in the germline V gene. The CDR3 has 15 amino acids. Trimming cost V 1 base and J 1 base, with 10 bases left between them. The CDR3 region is CASSLDGRENTEAFF. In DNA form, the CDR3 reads TGTGCCAGCAGCTTAGATGGCAGGGAGAACACTGAAGCTTTCTTT.

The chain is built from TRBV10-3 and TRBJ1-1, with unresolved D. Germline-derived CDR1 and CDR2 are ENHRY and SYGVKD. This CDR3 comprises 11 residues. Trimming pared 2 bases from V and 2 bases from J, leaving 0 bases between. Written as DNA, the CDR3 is TGTGCCATCAGTGAGAACACTGAAGCTTTCTTT. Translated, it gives CAISENTEAFF.

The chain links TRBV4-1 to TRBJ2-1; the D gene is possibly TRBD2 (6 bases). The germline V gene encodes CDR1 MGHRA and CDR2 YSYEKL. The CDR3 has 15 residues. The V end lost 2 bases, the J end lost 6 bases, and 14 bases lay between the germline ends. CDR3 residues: CASSQRREFPNEQFF. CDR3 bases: TGCGCCAGCAGCCAAAGGCGGGAATTCCCCAATGAGCAGTTCTTC.

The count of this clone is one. In DNA, the CDR3 is TGTGCCAGCAGCTTGAAACAGGGTAGTTATTCGGTCGAGCAGTACTTC. It specifies CASSLKQGSYSVEQYF. This rearrangement joins TRBV5-6 to TRBJ2-7; TRBD1 might be the D (6 bases). Germline lookup yields CDR1 SGHDT and CDR2 YYEEEE. Trimming removed 1 base from V and 6 bases from J, with 20 bases in between. CDR3 length: 16 amino acids.

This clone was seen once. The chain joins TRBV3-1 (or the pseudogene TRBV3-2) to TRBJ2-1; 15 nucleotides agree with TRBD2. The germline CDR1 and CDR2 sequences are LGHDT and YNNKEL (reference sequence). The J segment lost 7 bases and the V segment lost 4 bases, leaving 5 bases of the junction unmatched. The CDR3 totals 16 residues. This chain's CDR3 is CASSRTSGRAGNEQFF. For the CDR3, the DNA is TGTGCCAGCAGCCGGACTAGCGGGAGGGCGGGTAATGAGCAGTTCTTC.

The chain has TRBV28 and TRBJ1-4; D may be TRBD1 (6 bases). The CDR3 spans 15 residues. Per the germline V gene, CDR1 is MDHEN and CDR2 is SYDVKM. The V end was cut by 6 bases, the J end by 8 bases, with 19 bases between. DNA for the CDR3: TGTGCCAGCAGGCAACGGACAGTTCCTGGGGAAAAACTGTTTTTT. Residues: CASRQRTVPGEKLFF.

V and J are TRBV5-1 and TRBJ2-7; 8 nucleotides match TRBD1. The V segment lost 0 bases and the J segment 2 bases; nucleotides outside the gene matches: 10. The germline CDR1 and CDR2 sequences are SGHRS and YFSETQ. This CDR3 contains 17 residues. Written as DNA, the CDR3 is TGCGCCAGCAGCTTGGGCCTTATCGGGACAGGTACCTACGAGCAGTACTTC. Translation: CASSLGLIGTGTYEQYF.

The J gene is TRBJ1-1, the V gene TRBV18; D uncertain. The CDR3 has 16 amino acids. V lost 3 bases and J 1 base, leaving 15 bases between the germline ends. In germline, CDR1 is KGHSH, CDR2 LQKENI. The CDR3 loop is CASSPETNKRNTEAFF. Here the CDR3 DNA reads TGTGCCAGCTCACCCGAAACTAATAAGCGGAACACTGAAGCTTTCTTT.

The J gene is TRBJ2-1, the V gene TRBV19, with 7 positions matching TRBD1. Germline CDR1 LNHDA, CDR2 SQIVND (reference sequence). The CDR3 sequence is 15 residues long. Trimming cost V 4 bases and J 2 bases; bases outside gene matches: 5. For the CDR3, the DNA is TGTGCCAGTAGTACCTACAGGGGACCCTACAATGAGCAGTTCTTC. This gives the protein CASSTYRGPYNEQFF.

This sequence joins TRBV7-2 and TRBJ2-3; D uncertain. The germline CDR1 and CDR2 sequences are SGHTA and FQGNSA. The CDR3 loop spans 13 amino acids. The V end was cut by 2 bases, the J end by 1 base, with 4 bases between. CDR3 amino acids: CASSLSGTDTQYF. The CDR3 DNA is TGTGCCAGCAGCTTAAGCGGCACAGATACGCAGTATTTT.

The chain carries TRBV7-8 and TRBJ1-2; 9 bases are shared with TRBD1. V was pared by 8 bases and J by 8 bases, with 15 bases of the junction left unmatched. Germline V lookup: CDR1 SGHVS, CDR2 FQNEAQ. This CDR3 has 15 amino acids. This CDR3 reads CASFPPDRGIGGYTF. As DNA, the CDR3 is TGTGCCAGCTTCCCCCCGGACAGGGGTATAGGAGGCTACACCTTC.

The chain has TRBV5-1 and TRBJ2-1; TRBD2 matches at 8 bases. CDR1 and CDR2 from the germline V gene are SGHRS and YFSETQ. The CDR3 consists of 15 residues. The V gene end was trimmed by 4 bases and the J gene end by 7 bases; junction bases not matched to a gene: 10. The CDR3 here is CASSMSAGEWNEQFF. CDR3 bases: TGCGCCAGCAGCATGTCAGCGGGAGAGTGGAATGAGCAGTTCTTC.